This TCR beta chain was profiled in a study of sequential checkpoint blockade in melanoma. Generated by immunoSEQ multiplex PCR, the TCRdb table keeps only in-frame clones and is missing some. The data show roughly 36,000 clones, around 32% seen once. General study points: About 30 times likelier clinical benefit followed increased tumor T-cell fraction and clonality.

Stated treatment: randomized to nivolumab then ipilimumab (arm A) or the reverse (arm B). After removal of 7 bases from V and 0 bases from J, the junction contained 7 bases not matched to a gene. CDR1 is MGHRA and CDR2 is YSYEKL in the germline V gene. This CDR3 has 15 amino acids. Notes on this clone: The target antigen is unknown.

The receptor comes from a human donor with melanoma. The chain uses TRBV4-1 and TRBJ2-3, with TRBD2 identical over 7 bases. The sequenced sample was tumor tissue (inferred from file names), obtained from a patient given nivolumab and ipilimumab in sequence. The DNA of the CDR3 is TGCGCCAGCATAAAGCGGGGATATAGCACAGATACGCAGTATTTT. Amino acid sequence: CASIKRGYSTDTQYF.